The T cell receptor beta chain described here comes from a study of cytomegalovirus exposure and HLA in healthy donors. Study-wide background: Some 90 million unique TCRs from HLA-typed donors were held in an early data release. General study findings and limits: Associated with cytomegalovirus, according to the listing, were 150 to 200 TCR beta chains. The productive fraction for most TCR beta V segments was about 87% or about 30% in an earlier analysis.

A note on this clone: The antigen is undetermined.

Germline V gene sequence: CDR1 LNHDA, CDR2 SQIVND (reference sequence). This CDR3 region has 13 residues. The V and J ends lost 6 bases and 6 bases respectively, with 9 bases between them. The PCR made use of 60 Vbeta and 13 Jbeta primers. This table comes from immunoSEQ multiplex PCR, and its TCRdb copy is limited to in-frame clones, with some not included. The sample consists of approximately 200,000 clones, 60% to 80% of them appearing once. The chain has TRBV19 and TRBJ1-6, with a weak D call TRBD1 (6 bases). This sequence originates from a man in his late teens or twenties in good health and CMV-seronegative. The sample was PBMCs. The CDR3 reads CASSGQLNSPLHF. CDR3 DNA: TGTGCCAGTAGCGGACAGCTTAATTCACCCCTCCACTTT.